This TCR beta chain was observed in a study of blood T cell repertoires in COVID-19. On the study more broadly: Whether acute or convalescent, the COVID-19 samples came from the United States, Italy and Spain. From T cells, B-cell-depleted T cells, or PBMCs came the material, which was cDNA or gDNA.

In the source study's methods: Counts of nucleated cells, estimated from reference gene primer amplification, were obtained. This table comes from immunoSEQ multiplex PCR, and its TCRdb copy is limited to in-frame clones, with some not included. V, J and clone size were drawn from that table, and D and trimming were deduced from the DNA. The sample records about 110,000 clones, about 80% being singletons. The CDR3 totals 14 residues. Germline V gives CDR1 LNHDA, CDR2 SQIVND (reference sequence). The germline V and J ends were trimmed by 5 bases and 2 bases, with 12 bases remaining between them. The J gene is TRBJ1-1, the V gene TRBV19; D is undetermined. Sequencing was done on a sample of peripheral blood. This receptor was obtained from a woman aged 70 to 79 with acute or convalescent COVID-19. Here the CDR3 DNA reads TGTGCCAGTAGTTTGAGACTTGGAAACACTGAAGCTTTCTTT. Encoded protein: CASSLRLGNTEAFF.